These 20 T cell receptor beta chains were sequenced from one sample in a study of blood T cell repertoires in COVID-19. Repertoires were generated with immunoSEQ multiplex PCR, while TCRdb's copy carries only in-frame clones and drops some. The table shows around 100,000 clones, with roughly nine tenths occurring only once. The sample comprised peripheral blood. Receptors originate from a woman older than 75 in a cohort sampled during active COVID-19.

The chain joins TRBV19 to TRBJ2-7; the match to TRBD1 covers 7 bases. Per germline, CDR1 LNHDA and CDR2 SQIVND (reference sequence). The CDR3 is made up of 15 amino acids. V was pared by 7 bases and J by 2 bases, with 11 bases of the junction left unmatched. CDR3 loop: CASKKGGELTYEQYF. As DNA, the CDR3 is TGTGCCAGTAAGAAAGGGGGCGAACTGACCTACGAGCAGTACTTC.

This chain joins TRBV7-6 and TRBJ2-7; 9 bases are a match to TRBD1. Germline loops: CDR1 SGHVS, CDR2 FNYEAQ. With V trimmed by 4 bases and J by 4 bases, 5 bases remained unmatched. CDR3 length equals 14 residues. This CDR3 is CASSWGQGSYEQYF. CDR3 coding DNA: TGTGCCAGCAGCTGGGGACAGGGCTCGTACGAGCAGTACTTC.

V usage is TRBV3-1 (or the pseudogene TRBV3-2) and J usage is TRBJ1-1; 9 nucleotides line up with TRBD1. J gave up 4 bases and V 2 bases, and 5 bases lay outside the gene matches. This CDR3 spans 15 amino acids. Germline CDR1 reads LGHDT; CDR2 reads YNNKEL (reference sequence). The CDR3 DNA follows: TGTGCCAGCAGCCAACAGGGACAGGGAGGCACTGAAGCTTTCTTT. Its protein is CASSQQGQGGTEAFF.

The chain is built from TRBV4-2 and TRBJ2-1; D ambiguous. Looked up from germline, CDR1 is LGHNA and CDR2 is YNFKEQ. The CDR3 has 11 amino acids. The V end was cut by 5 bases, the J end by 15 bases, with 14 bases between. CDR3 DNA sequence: TGTGCCAGCAGCGCCCTAGGTCTACCGTTCTTC. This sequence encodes CASSALGLPFF.

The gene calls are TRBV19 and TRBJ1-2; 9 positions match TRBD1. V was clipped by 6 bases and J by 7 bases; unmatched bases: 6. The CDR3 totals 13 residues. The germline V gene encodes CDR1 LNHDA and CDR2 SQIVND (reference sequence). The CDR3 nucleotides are TGTGCCAGTAGAACAGGGGGCCAATTTGGCTACACCTTC. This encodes CASRTGGQFGYTF.

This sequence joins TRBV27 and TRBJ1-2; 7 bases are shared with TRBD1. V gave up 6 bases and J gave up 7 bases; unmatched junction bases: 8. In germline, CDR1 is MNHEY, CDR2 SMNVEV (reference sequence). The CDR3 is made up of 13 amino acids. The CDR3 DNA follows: TGTGCCAGCAGCCAGGAGGGGGCGCGTGGCTACACCTTC. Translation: CASSQEGARGYTF.

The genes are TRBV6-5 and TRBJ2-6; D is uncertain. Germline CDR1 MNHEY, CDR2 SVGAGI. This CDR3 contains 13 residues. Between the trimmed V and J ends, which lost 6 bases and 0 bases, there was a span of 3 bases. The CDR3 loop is CASRSSGANVLTF. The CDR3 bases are TGTGCCAGCAGGAGCTCTGGGGCCAACGTCCTGACTTTC.

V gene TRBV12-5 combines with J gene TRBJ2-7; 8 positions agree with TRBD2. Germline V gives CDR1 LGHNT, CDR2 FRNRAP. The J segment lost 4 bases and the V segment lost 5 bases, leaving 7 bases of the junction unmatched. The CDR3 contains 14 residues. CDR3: CASGLGLGVYEQYF. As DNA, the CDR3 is TGTGCTAGTGGTCTGGGACTAGGTGTGTACGAGCAGTACTTC.

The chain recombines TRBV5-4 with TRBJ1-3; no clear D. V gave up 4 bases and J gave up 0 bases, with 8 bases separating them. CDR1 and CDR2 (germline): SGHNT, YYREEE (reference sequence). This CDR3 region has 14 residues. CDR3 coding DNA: TGTGCCAGCAGCCGTGACATCTCTGGAAACACCATATATTTT. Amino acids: CASSRDISGNTIYF.

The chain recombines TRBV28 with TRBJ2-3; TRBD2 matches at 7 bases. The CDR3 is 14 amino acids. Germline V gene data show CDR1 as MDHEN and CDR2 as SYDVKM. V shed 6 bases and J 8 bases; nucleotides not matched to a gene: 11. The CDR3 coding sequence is TGTGCCAGCAGGTTGGGGGGGACCCAATTTACGCAGTATTTT. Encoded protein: CASRLGGTQFTQYF.

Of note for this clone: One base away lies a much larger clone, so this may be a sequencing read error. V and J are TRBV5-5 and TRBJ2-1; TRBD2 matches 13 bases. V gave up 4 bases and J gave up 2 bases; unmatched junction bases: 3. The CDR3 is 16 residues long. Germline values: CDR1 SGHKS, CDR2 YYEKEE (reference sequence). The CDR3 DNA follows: TGTGCCAGCAGCCAACTAGCGGGGGGGCCCTACAATGAGCAGTTCTTC. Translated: CASSQLAGGPYNEQFF.

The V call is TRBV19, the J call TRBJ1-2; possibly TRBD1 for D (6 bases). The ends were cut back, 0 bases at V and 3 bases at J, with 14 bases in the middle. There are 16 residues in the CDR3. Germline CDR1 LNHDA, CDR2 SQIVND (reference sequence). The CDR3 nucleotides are TGTGCCAGTAGTATAGATGGGGGGGCGACTTACTATGGCTACACCTTC. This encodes CASSIDGGATYYGYTF.

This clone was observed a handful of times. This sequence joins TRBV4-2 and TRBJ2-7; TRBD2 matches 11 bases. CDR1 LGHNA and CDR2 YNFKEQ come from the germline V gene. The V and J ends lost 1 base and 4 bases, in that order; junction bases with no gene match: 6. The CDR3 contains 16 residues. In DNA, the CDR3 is TGTGCCAGCAGCCAAGGACTAGCGGGATCCCTATACGAGCAGTACTTC. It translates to CASSQGLAGSLYEQYF.

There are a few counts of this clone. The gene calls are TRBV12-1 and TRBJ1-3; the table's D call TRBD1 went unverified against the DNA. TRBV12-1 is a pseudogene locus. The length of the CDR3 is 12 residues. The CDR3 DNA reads TGTGCCAGCGACAACTCTGGAAACACCATATATTTT. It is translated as CASDNSGNTIYF.

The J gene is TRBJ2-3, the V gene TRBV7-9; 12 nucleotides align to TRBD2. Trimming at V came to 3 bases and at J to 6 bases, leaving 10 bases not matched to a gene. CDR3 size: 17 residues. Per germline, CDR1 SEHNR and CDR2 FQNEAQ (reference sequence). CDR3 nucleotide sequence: TGTGCCAGCAGCTTTCGACTAGCGGGGGCACAGTCGGATACGCAGTATTTT. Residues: CASSFRLAGAQSDTQYF.

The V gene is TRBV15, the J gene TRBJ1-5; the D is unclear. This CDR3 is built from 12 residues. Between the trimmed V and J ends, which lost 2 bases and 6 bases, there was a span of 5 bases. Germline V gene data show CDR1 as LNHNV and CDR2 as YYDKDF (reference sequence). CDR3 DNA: TGTGCCACCAGCAGACCTACTCAGCCCCAGCATTTT. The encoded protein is CATSRPTQPQHF.

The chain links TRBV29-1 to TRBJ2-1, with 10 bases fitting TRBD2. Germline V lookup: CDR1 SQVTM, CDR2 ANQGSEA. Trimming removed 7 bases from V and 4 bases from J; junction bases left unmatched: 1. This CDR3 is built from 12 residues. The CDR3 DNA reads TGCAGCGGGACTAGCGGTTACAATGAGCAGTTCTTC. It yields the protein CSGTSGYNEQFF.

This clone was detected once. This CDR3 reads CASSADRNYGYTF. CDR3 nucleotides: TGTGCCAGCAGTGCCGACAGAAACTATGGCTACACCTTC. This rearrangement joins TRBV25-1 to TRBJ1-2; D might be TRBD1 (5 bases). The V and J ends lost 4 bases and 2 bases respectively, with 8 bases between them. Germline V gene sequence: CDR1 MGHDK, CDR2 SYGVNS. The CDR3 spans 13 residues.

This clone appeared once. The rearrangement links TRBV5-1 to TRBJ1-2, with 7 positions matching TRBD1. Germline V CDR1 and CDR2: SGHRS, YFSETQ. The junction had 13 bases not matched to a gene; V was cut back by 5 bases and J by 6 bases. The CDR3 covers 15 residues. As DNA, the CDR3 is TGCGCCAGCAGTGAAACGGGACAGCAGACTGATGGCTACACCTTC. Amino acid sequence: CASSETGQQTDGYTF.

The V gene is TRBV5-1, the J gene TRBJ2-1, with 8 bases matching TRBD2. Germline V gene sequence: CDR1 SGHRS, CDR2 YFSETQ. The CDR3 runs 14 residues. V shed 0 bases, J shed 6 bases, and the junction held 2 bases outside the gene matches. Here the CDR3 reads CASSLASGFNEQFF. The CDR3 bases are TGCGCCAGCAGCTTGGCTAGCGGGTTCAATGAGCAGTTCTTC.